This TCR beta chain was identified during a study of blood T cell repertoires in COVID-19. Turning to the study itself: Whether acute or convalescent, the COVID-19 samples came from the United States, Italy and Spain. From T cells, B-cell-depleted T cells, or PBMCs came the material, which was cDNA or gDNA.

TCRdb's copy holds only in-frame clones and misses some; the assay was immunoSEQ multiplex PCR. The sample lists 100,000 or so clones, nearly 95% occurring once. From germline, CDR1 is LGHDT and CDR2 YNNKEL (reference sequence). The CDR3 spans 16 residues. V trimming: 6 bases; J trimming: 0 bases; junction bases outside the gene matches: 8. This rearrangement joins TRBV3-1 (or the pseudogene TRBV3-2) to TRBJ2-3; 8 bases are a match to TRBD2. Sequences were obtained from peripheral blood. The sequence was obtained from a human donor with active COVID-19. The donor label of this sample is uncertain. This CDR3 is CASSPGAGGSTDTQYF. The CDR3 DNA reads TGTGCCAGCAGTCCGGGCGCGGGGGGTAGCACAGATACGCAGTATTTT.